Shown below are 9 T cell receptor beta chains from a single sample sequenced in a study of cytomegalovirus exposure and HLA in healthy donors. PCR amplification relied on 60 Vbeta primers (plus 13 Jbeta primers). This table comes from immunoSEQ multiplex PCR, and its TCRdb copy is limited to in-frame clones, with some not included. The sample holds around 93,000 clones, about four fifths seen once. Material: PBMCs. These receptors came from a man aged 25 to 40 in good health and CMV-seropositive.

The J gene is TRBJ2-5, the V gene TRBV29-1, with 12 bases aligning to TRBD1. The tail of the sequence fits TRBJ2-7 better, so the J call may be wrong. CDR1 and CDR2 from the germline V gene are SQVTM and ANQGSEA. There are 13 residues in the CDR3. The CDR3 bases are TGCAGCGTTCGGGACAGGGGGCCATACGAGCAGTACTTC. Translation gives CSVRDRGPYEQYF.

CDR3 nucleotides: TGTGCCAGCAGTTTATTCAGGGGCTCAAATGGCTACACCTTC. The encoded protein is CASSLFRGSNGYTF. V is TRBV28 and J is TRBJ1-2, with D tentatively TRBD1 (6 bases). Per the germline V gene, CDR1 is MDHEN and CDR2 is SYDVKM. This CDR3 is 14 amino acids long. Trimming removed 1 base from V and 6 bases from J, with 12 bases in between.

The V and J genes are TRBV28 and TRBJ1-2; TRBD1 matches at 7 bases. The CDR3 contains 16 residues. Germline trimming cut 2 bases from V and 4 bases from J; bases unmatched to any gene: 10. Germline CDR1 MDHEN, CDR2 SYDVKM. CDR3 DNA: TGTGCCAGCAGTTTAGGGACAGTCTTATTTAGCTATGGCTACACCTTC. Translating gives CASSLGTVLFSYGYTF.

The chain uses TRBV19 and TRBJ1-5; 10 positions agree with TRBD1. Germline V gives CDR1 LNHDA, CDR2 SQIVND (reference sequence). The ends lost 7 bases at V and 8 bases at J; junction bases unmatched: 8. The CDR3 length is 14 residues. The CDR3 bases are TGTGCCAGTAAGCGGGACAGGGGAGGTGAGCCCCAGCATTTT. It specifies CASKRDRGGEPQHF. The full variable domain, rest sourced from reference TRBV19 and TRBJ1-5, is DGGITQSPKYLFRKEGQNVTLSCEQNLNHDAMYWYRQDPGQGLRLIYYSQIVNDFQKGDIAEGYSVSREKKESFPLTVTSAQKNPTAFYLCASKRDRGGEPQHFGDGTRLSIL.

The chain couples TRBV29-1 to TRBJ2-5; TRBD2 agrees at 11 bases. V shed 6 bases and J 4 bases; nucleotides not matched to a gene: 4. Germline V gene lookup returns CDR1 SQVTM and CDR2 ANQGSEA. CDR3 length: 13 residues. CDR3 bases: TGCAGCGTGCTAGCGGGAGGCGGAGAGACCCAGTACTTC. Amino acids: CSVLAGGGETQYF.

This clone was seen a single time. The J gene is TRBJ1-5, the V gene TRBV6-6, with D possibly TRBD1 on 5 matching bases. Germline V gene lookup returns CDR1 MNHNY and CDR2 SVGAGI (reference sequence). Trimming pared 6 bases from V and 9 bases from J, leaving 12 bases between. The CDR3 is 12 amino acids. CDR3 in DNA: TGTGCCAGCAGCCTCGGGGGGAGGCCCCAGCATTTT. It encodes CASSLGGRPQHF.

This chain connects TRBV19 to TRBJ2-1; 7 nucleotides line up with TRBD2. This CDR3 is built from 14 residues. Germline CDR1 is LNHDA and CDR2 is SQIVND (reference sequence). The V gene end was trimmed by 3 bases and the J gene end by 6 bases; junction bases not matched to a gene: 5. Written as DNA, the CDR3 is TGTGCCAGTAGTATTCAGACTAGCAGCAATGAGCAGTTCTTC. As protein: CASSIQTSSNEQFF.

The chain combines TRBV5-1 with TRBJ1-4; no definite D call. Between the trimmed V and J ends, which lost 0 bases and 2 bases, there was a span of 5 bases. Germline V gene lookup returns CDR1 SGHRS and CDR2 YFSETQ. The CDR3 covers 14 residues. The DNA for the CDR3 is TGCGCCAGCAGCTTGGGGGCGACTAATGAAAAACTGTTTTTT. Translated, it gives CASSLGATNEKLFF.

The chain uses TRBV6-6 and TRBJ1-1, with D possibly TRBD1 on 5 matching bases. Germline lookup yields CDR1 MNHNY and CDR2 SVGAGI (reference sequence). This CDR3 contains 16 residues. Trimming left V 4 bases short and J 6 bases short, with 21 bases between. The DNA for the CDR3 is TGTGCCAGCAGTTCAACCCACGGACTAGACAGTCCTGAAGCTTTCTTT. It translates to CASSSTHGLDSPEAFF.